Below, 32 T cell receptor beta chains from the same sample are listed, as sequenced in a study of shared clonotypes between healthy human individuals. Produced via immunoSEQ multiplex PCR; TCRdb's table is partial and in-frame only. The table includes under 1,100,000 clones, approximately 68% detected once. The sample consisted of memory CD4+ T cells sorted from blood. The subset is: CD45RA-negative fraction. Receptor source: a man younger than 30 in good health.

The chain is built from TRBV19 and TRBJ1-5; D gene unclear. Trimming took 5 bases from V and 9 from J, leaving 14 bases between them. This CDR3 has 13 amino acids. In germline, CDR1 is LNHDA, CDR2 SQIVND (reference sequence). The CDR3 DNA sequence: TGTGCCAGTAGTCCCAGCGGGAGGCGGCCCCAGCATTTT. It specifies CASSPSGRRPQHF.

The chain couples TRBV5-1 to TRBJ2-3; D unresolved. Trimming stripped 0 bases from V and 6 bases from J, with 14 bases between. CDR3 length: 15 amino acids. Germline values: CDR1 SGHRS, CDR2 YFSETQ. Here the CDR3 DNA reads TGCGCCAGCAGCTTGGATTCTCCATGGTCCGATACGCAGTATTTT. This codes for CASSLDSPWSDTQYF.

The chain combines TRBV5-1 with TRBJ2-2, with a possible D match to TRBD2 (5 bases). Germline V lookup: CDR1 SGHRS, CDR2 YFSETQ. The CDR3 has 16 residues. Trimming cost V 0 bases and J 1 base, with 10 bases left between them. CDR3 amino acids: CASSLEVGMNTGELFF. In nucleotides, the CDR3 is TGCGCCAGCAGCTTGGAGGTCGGGATGAACACCGGGGAGCTGTTTTTT.

This clone was detected only a few times. The gene calls are TRBV6-5 and TRBJ2-7, with D possibly TRBD1 on 5 matching bases. Trimming left V 4 bases short and J 3 bases short, with 16 bases between. The germline gives CDR1 MNHEY, CDR2 SVGAGI. The CDR3 contains 15 residues. In DNA form, the CDR3 reads TGTGCCAGCAGTTTATTATCCTCAGGGTTCTACGAGCAGTACTTC. This sequence encodes CASSLLSSGFYEQYF.

This clone was recorded only once. The chain is built from TRBV18 and TRBJ2-2; D gene uncertain. Between the trimmed V and J ends, which lost 3 bases and 7 bases, there was a span of 15 bases. This CDR3 has 15 residues. Germline V CDR1 and CDR2: KGHSH, LQKENI. In nucleotides, the CDR3 is TGTGCCAGCTCACCGTCTACGAGAGTCATCGGGGAGCTGTTTTTT. Protein product: CASSPSTRVIGELFF.

V gene TRBV21-1 combines with J gene TRBJ2-7; the table gives TRBD1 as D, unverified against the DNA. TRBV21-1 is flagged as a pseudogene. This CDR3 spans 14 amino acids. CDR3 residues: CASSLRTGHYEQYF. In DNA form, the CDR3 reads TGTGCCAGCAGTTTACGGACAGGGCACTACGAGCAGTACTTC.

The CDR3, as DNA: TGTGCCAGCAGCTTACAGGGTCCTGACACCGGGGAGCTGTTTTTT. It codes for CASSLQGPDTGELFF. This sequence joins TRBV7-2 and TRBJ2-2; a possible D gene is TRBD1 (5 bases). This CDR3 comprises 15 residues. V lost 2 bases and J 3 bases, leaving 10 bases between the germline ends. From germline, CDR1 is SGHTA and CDR2 FQGNSA. Drawing the rest from reference TRBV7-2 and TRBJ2-2, the complete variable domain is GAGVSQSPSNKVTEKGKDVELRCDPISGHTALYWYRQSLGQGLEFLIYFQGNSAPDKSGLPSDRFSAERTGGSVSTLTIQRTQQEDSAVYLCASSLQGPDTGELFFGEGSRLTVL.

The chain couples TRBV2 to TRBJ2-5, with 15 bases aligning to TRBD2. The germline gives CDR1 SNHLY, CDR2 FYNNEI. V was clipped by 6 bases and J by 5 bases; unmatched bases: 7. CDR3 length equals 16 residues. The chain's CDR3 is CASSAGLAGGEETQYF. The DNA of the CDR3 is TGTGCCAGCAGCGCGGGACTAGCGGGAGGAGAGGAGACCCAGTACTTC.

For the CDR3, the DNA is TGCGCCAGCAGCCAAATAGGGACAGGGGGTGCAACAAACTACGAGCAGTACTTC. Protein sequence: CASSQIGTGGATNYEQYF. The chain recombines TRBV4-1 with TRBJ2-7; 11 nucleotides align to TRBD1. With 2 bases clipped from V and 3 bases from J, the junction kept 12 bases outside the gene matches. The germline V gene has CDR1 MGHRA and CDR2 YSYEKL. The CDR3 contains 18 residues.

This clone was seen a single time. The CDR3 DNA is TGCGCCAGCAGCCATGCAAGAGGGGACTTCCGTACCGGGGAGCTGTTTTTT. Encoded protein: CASSHARGDFRTGELFF. The chain has TRBV4-3 and TRBJ2-2; a weak D match, TRBD2 (6 bases). V was shortened by 3 bases and J by 5 bases, with 19 bases between the two germline ends. Germline values: CDR1 LGHNA, CDR2 YSLEER. The CDR3 is 17 residues long.

This rearrangement joins TRBV2 to TRBJ2-1; 9 positions match TRBD1. The trim removed 6 bases at V and 8 bases at J, leaving 8 bases unmatched. The CDR3 runs 14 residues. The germline gives CDR1 SNHLY, CDR2 FYNNEI. CDR3: CASRGQGRGYEQFF. The CDR3 bases are TGTGCCAGCAGGGGACAGGGTAGGGGCTATGAGCAGTTCTTC.

The chain carries TRBV9 and TRBJ1-4; TRBD1 might be the D (5 bases). The V gene's germline CDR1 is SGDLS and CDR2 YYNGEE. This CDR3 contains 16 residues. The ends were cut back, 2 bases at V and 8 bases at J, with 19 bases in the middle. The CDR3 is CASSVSEGQGWEKLFF. DNA of the CDR3: TGTGCCAGCAGCGTGTCGGAGGGGCAGGGATGGGAAAAACTGTTTTTT.

This chain joins TRBV9 and TRBJ1-3; D ambiguous. CDR3 size: 18 residues. CDR1 and CDR2 (germline): SGDLS, YYNGEE. Trimming removed 4 bases from V and 0 bases from J, with 20 bases in between. The CDR3 here is CASSHTVVSGSSGNTIYF. The CDR3 DNA reads as TGTGCCAGCAGCCACACGGTCGTTTCGGGAAGCTCTGGAAACACCATATATTTT.

The chain couples TRBV14 to TRBJ2-7; 8 bases are a match to TRBD2. CDR3 size: 15 residues. V gave up 2 bases and J gave up 2 bases; unmatched junction bases: 5. CDR1 and CDR2 from the germline V gene are SGHDN and FVKESK. The DNA of the CDR3 is TGTGCCAGCAGCCAATTAACTAGCGGAGCCTACGAGCAGTACTTC. It codes for CASSQLTSGAYEQYF.

The V and J genes are TRBV19 and TRBJ1-6; D is undetermined. Trimming took 4 bases from V and 5 from J, leaving 12 bases between them. The CDR3 extends over 15 amino acids. Per germline, CDR1 LNHDA and CDR2 SQIVND (reference sequence). The CDR3 sequence is CASSSGYSNNSPLHF. CDR3 nucleotides: TGTGCCAGTAGTAGCGGGTACAGCAATAATTCACCCCTCCACTTT.

This clone was picked up one time. V gene TRBV18 combines with J gene TRBJ2-5; D is unresolved. The CDR3 has 13 residues. Trimming removed 6 bases at V and 4 bases at J, with 12 bases between. CDR1 is KGHSH and CDR2 is LQKENI in the germline V gene. The CDR3 DNA reads as TGTGCCAGCTCCCCTACAGTAAGAGAGACCCAGTACTTC. It is translated as CASSPTVRETQYF.

In this sample, this clone turned up many times. The chain couples TRBV5-1 to TRBJ2-1; 11 nucleotides agree with TRBD2. J gave up 7 bases and V 4 bases, and 10 bases lay outside the gene matches. Germline values: CDR1 SGHRS, CDR2 YFSETQ. CDR3 size: 16 residues. The CDR3 DNA reads as TGCGCCAGCAGCCCGATTAGCGGGAGGGCCGGAAATGAGCAGTTCTTC. Amino acid sequence: CASSPISGRAGNEQFF.

The chain has TRBV19 and TRBJ1-1; the match to TRBD1 covers 8 bases. From germline, CDR1 is LNHDA and CDR2 SQIVND (reference sequence). The CDR3 is 15 residues long. Trimming at V came to 4 bases and at J to 6 bases, leaving 10 bases not matched to a gene. The CDR3 protein is CASSTLDRDLPEAFF. CDR3 DNA: TGTGCCAGTAGTACCCTGGACAGGGACCTCCCTGAAGCTTTCTTT.

The V call is TRBV5-1, the J call TRBJ1-1; D is uncertain. With 5 bases removed from V and 4 bases from J, the gap between germline ends came to 15 bases. The CDR3 runs to 14 residues. Germline V lookup: CDR1 SGHRS, CDR2 YFSETQ. The CDR3 sequence is CASRFREGVTEAFF. The CDR3, as DNA: TGCGCCAGCAGGTTTCGAGAGGGAGTCACTGAAGCTTTCTTT.

In this sample, this clone turned up a few times. J is TRBJ2-3 and V is TRBV5-1; D perhaps matches TRBD2 (6 bases). V lost 3 bases and J lost 2, with 16 bases in between. The CDR3 covers 16 residues. Per germline, CDR1 SGHRS and CDR2 YFSETQ. Written as DNA, the CDR3 is TGCGCCAGCAGCTCCGGGGACTCACTAAACACAGATACGCAGTATTTT. Residues: CASSSGDSLNTDTQYF.

The V and J genes are TRBV18 and TRBJ1-4; 7 nucleotides agree with TRBD1. The CDR3 covers 16 residues. Germline values: CDR1 KGHSH, CDR2 LQKENI. V trimming: 0 bases; J trimming: 9 bases; junction bases outside the gene matches: 10. The CDR3: CASSPPGQAMAKKLFF. CDR3 bases: TGTGCCAGCTCACCACCCGGACAGGCGATGGCGAAAAAACTGTTTTTT.

This clone appeared a few times. The V and J genes are TRBV7-2 and TRBJ2-3; D may be TRBD2 (5 bases). Germline V gene lookup returns CDR1 SGHTA and CDR2 FQGNSA. The CDR3 length is 13 residues. The V end lost 5 bases, the J end lost 2 bases, and 8 bases lay between the germline ends. The CDR3 protein is CASSGLFTDTQYF. CDR3 nucleotide sequence: TGTGCCAGCAGCGGACTTTTCACAGATACGCAGTATTTT.

The rearrangement uses TRBV7-8 and TRBJ2-2; no firm D call. The CDR3 runs 16 residues. V was trimmed by 5 bases and J by 3 bases, leaving 16 bases between them. Germline lookup yields CDR1 SGHVS and CDR2 FQNEAQ. The CDR3 DNA reads as TGTGCCAGCAGCCGGCTGGCAGGTACCGACACCGGGGAGCTGTTTTTT. Translated, it gives CASSRLAGTDTGELFF.

This rearrangement joins TRBV6-5 to TRBJ1-1; 8 nucleotides match TRBD1. V lost 0 bases and J lost 6; bases outside the gene matches: 6. This CDR3 spans 15 amino acids. Germline lookup yields CDR1 MNHEY and CDR2 SVGAGI. The CDR3 protein is CASSYSTQGAAEAFF. DNA for the CDR3: TGTGCCAGCAGTTACTCGACTCAGGGGGCAGCTGAAGCTTTCTTT.

This sequence joins TRBV18 and TRBJ1-2; D ambiguous. The CDR3 extends over 14 amino acids. Germline lookup yields CDR1 KGHSH and CDR2 LQKENI. Trimming took 6 bases from V and 3 from J, leaving 14 bases between them. The CDR3 loop is CASSPGQEDYGYTF. The DNA of the CDR3 is TGTGCCAGCTCCCCGGGTCAAGAGGACTATGGCTACACCTTC.

This chain connects TRBV7-2 to TRBJ2-3; tentatively, D is TRBD2 (5 bases). CDR3 length equals 14 residues. V was trimmed by 2 bases and J by 6 bases, leaving 12 bases between them. Germline V CDR1 and CDR2: SGHTA, FQGNSA. The CDR3 DNA follows: TGTGCCAGCAGCTTATACGCGGCGGGCGATACGCAGTATTTT. It translates to CASSLYAAGDTQYF.

V usage is TRBV2 and J usage is TRBJ2-7; 10 bases line up with TRBD1. Germline V lookup: CDR1 SNHLY, CDR2 FYNNEI. This CDR3 region has 14 residues. Trimming took 5 bases from V and 6 from J; bases not matched to a gene: 7. The CDR3 here is CASSLDRGLTEQYF. The CDR3 DNA sequence: TGTGCCAGCAGTCTTGACAGGGGGCTCACCGAGCAGTACTTC.

V and J are TRBV13 and TRBJ1-2; D is possibly TRBD1 (5 bases). V shed 1 base and J shed 1 base, with 13 bases lying between them. Germline loops: CDR1 PRHDT, CDR2 FYEKMQ (reference sequence). The CDR3 sequence is 16 residues long. For the CDR3, the DNA is TGTGCCAGCAGCTTAGTAATCCAGGGAGGTAACTATGGCTACACCTTC. Its translation is CASSLVIQGGNYGYTF.

This sequence joins TRBV5-5 and TRBJ1-5; D ambiguous. From germline, CDR1 is SGHKS and CDR2 YYEKEE (reference sequence). Trimming stripped 4 bases from V and 4 bases from J, with 9 bases between. The CDR3 covers 13 residues. This chain's CDR3 is CASSLALNQPQHF. As DNA, the CDR3 is TGTGCCAGCAGCCTCGCCTTAAATCAGCCCCAGCATTTT.

This clone was recorded a few times. The chain couples TRBV7-9 to TRBJ1-5, with D possibly matching TRBD1 (5 bases). CDR1 SEHNR and CDR2 FQNEAQ come from the germline V gene (reference sequence). The CDR3 is made up of 14 amino acids. Between the trimmed V and J ends, which lost 6 bases and 7 bases, there was a span of 16 bases. In nucleotides, the CDR3 is TGTGCCAGCAGTTCGAATTGGGGGTTGCAGCCCCAGCATTTT. It codes for CASSSNWGLQPQHF.

The chain has TRBV7-2 and TRBJ2-7; D may be TRBD1 (6 bases). Trimming removed 4 bases at V and 2 bases at J, with 9 bases between. The CDR3 has 13 amino acids. Germline V gene lookup returns CDR1 SGHTA and CDR2 FQGNSA. CDR3 nucleotide sequence: TGTGCCAGCAGCTCCAGGACAGCCTACGAGCAGTACTTC. It translates to CASSSRTAYEQYF.

The chain couples TRBV2 to TRBJ1-2; 9 bases line up with TRBD1. CDR1 SNHLY and CDR2 FYNNEI come from the germline V gene. The V and J ends lost 7 bases and 5 bases, in that order; junction bases with no gene match: 11. The CDR3 spans 15 residues. Here the CDR3 reads CASILGQGSQYGYTF. The CDR3 DNA sequence: TGTGCCAGCATCCTCGGACAGGGGAGTCAGTATGGCTACACCTTC.